The 27 T cell receptor beta chains given below trace back to one sample, sequenced in a study of T-cell memory formation after mild COVID-19. TCRdb analysed the 5' RACE reads with MiXCR anew, one entry per CDR3 protein. The sample holds about 310,000 distinct CDR3 sequences; approximately 20% are singletons and the top ten take 20% to 25%. The sequencing sample was made of PBMCs or a T cell subset sorted from them (not recorded which). These receptor sequences come from a man younger than 35 who had mild COVID-19 (a few samples of this study predate the infection). Cell type and time point are not known.

This clonotype was seen a handful of times. The chain joins TRBV5-4 to TRBJ1-4; 7 positions match TRBD1. The germline V gene has CDR1 SGHNT and CDR2 YYREEE (reference sequence). CDR3 length: 14 residues. The J segment lost 7 bases and the V segment lost 4 bases, leaving 7 bases of the junction unmatched. The CDR3 nucleotides read TGTGCCAGCAGCCTAGACAGGGAGGGTGAAAAACTGTTTTTT. It yields the protein CASSLDREGEKLFF.

In its sample, this clonotype was seen a few times. The chain joins TRBV7-2 to TRBJ2-5, with 8 bases fitting TRBD2. With 6 bases clipped from V and 2 bases from J, the junction kept 5 bases outside the gene matches. The germline gives CDR1 SGHTA, CDR2 FQGNSA. The CDR3 totals 14 residues. The chain's CDR3 is CASSRPGGQETQYF. The CDR3 nucleotides read TGTGCCAGCAGTCGTCCGGGGGGGCAAGAGACCCAGTACTTC. Complete variable domain (other parts from reference TRBV7-2 and TRBJ2-5): GAGVSQSPSNKVTEKGKDVELRCDPISGHTALYWYRQSLGQGLEFLIYFQGNSAPDKSGLPSDRFSAERTGGSVSTLTIQRTQQEDSAVYLCASSRPGGQETQYFGPGTRLLVL.

CDR3 bases: TGTGCCAGCTCACCTGGGGGGCCAGAGCCCCAGCATTTT. As protein: CASSPGGPEPQHF. The chain uses TRBV18 and TRBJ1-5, with D possibly being TRBD1 (6 bases). V gave up 3 bases and J gave up 8 bases, with 11 bases separating them. This CDR3 contains 13 residues. Germline V gene sequence: CDR1 KGHSH, CDR2 LQKENI.

There are a few counts of this clonotype. The V gene is TRBV6-6, the J gene TRBJ2-7; D may match TRBD1 or TRBD2 (7 bases each). Deletions cut 2 bases from V and 7 bases from J, with 21 bases between. Per the germline V gene, CDR1 is MNHNY and CDR2 is SVGAGI (reference sequence). The length of the CDR3 is 16 residues. The CDR3 spells CASSYGYGTAGREQYV. CDR3 sequence (DNA): TGTGCCAGCAGTTACGGCTACGGGACAGCGGGGAGGGAGCAGTACGTC.

The chain links TRBV2 to TRBJ2-7; D remains unclear. Germline V gives CDR1 SNHLY, CDR2 FYNNEI. This CDR3 has 13 amino acids. V lost 9 bases, J lost 2 bases, and 14 bases lay in between. CDR3 amino acids: CASPGTGPYEQYF. The CDR3 nucleotides read TGTGCCAGTCCCGGTACTGGTCCCTACGAGCAGTACTTC.

This clonotype was detected a few times. The chain recombines TRBV7-9 with TRBJ2-2; 8 bases line up with TRBD1. J gave up 1 base and V 10 bases, and 8 bases lay outside the gene matches. The CDR3 is 15 amino acids. CDR1 SEHNR and CDR2 FQNEAQ come from the germline V gene (reference sequence). The CDR3 sequence: CATRSGTGNTGELFF. For the CDR3, the DNA is TGTGCCACCCGGTCCGGGACAGGGAACACCGGGGAGCTGTTTTTT. The full variable domain, completed using reference TRBV7-9 and TRBJ2-2, is DTGVSQNPRHKITKRGQNVTFRCDPISEHNRLYWYRQTLGQGPEFLTYFQNEAQLEKSRLLSDRFSAERPKGSFSTLEIQRTEQGDSAMYLCATRSGTGNTGELFFGEGSRLTVL.

The rearrangement uses TRBV4-3 and TRBJ2-4, with TRBD2 identical over 9 bases. CDR1 and CDR2 from the germline V gene are LGHNA and YSLEER. The ends lost 1 base at V and 7 bases at J; junction bases unmatched: 5. The length of the CDR3 is 15 residues. CDR3 sequence (DNA): TGCGCCAGCAGCCAAGGTGCGGGGGGGAGGAACATTCAGTACTTC. This translates into CASSQGAGGRNIQYF.

The chain combines TRBV15 with TRBJ2-5, with 7 bases lining up with TRBD2. In germline, CDR1 is LNHNV, CDR2 YYDKDF (reference sequence). The CDR3 loop spans 15 amino acids. J gave up 1 base and V 9 bases, and 11 bases lay outside the gene matches. The CDR3 spells CATSIQRGFQETQYF. The CDR3, as DNA: TGTGCCACGTCAATCCAGCGGGGCTTCCAAGAGACCCAGTACTTC.

This chain links TRBV18 with TRBJ2-1; weak D call: TRBD1 (5 bases). The germline V and J ends were trimmed by 4 bases and 7 bases, with 11 bases remaining between them. Germline V lookup: CDR1 KGHSH, CDR2 LQKENI. The CDR3 extends over 13 amino acids. Written as DNA, the CDR3 is TGTGCCAGCTCACAAACGACAGCTAATGAGCAGTTCTTC. Translating gives CASSQTTANEQFF.

V usage is TRBV5-1 and J usage is TRBJ1-5; no clear D gene. V was trimmed by 0 bases and J by 0 bases, leaving 4 bases between them. The CDR3 covers 14 residues. CDR1 is SGHRS, CDR2 YFSETQ, per germline. Here the CDR3 DNA reads TGCGCCAGCAGCTTGGACGTTAGCAATCAGCCCCAGCATTTT. It specifies CASSLDVSNQPQHF.

This clonotype was detected a few times. This chain uses TRBV5-5 with TRBJ2-1, with D possibly matching TRBD2 (6 bases). The CDR3 loop spans 11 amino acids. V lost 3 bases to trimming and J lost 8 bases, with 6 bases between them. CDR1 and CDR2 (germline): SGHKS, YYEKEE (reference sequence). CDR3 coding DNA: TGTGCCAGCAGCTCGGGAGATGAGCAGTTCTTC. Amino acids: CASSSGDEQFF.

The genes are TRBV16 and TRBJ1-4; TRBD1 might be the D (5 bases). The CDR3 runs to 15 residues. CDR1 is KGHSY, CDR2 FQNENV, per germline. The V end lost 5 bases, the J end lost 2 bases, and 12 bases lay between the germline ends. CDR3 sequence reads: CASSFAGNTNEKLFF. CDR3 bases: TGTGCCAGCAGCTTCGCAGGGAATACTAATGAAAAACTGTTTTTT.

This clonotype was recorded a few times. The chain carries TRBV6-5 and TRBJ1-1; D unresolved. CDR3 size: 14 residues. Between the trimmed V and J ends, which lost 2 bases and 1 base, there was a span of 8 bases. In germline, CDR1 is MNHEY, CDR2 SVGAGI. CDR3 protein: CASSYAPSNTEAFF. The CDR3 coding sequence is TGTGCCAGCAGTTACGCCCCGTCGAACACTGAAGCTTTCTTT.

The CDR3 DNA reads as TGTGCCAGCAGCGGGCGGGACAGGCGTTTCTATGGCTACACCTTC. Translation gives CASSGRDRRFYGYTF. The chain is built from TRBV11-2 and TRBJ1-2; 8 bases align to TRBD1. The V and J ends lost 5 bases and 4 bases, in that order; junction bases with no gene match: 9. The germline CDR1 and CDR2 sequences are SGHAT and FQNNGV. The CDR3 contains 15 residues.

This clonotype was observed a handful of times. The chain links TRBV5-5 to TRBJ2-7; 8 bases fit TRBD1. CDR3 length equals 15 residues. Trimming at V came to 1 base and at J to 0 bases, leaving 3 bases not matched to a gene. CDR1 is SGHKS, CDR2 YYEKEE, per germline (reference sequence). The CDR3: CASSLRTGSSYEQYV. CDR3 bases: TGTGCCAGCAGCTTGAGGACAGGGAGCTCCTACGAGCAGTACGTC.

J is TRBJ1-1 and V is TRBV6-5, with D hard to call. Trimming removed 2 bases from V and 8 bases from J, with 12 bases in between. The CDR3 is 13 residues long. Looked up from germline, CDR1 is MNHEY and CDR2 is SVGAGI. CDR3 sequence reads: CASSYEAGSEAFF. The CDR3, as DNA: TGTGCCAGCAGTTACGAGGCAGGCAGCGAAGCTTTCTTT.

The chain carries TRBV4-3 and TRBJ1-3; D might be TRBD1 (5 bases). V gave up 1 base and J gave up 0 bases, with 16 bases separating them. The CDR3 totals 18 residues. Germline CDR1 LGHNA, CDR2 YSLEER. The CDR3 sequence: CASSQASGGAHSGNTIYF. The CDR3 coding sequence is TGCGCCAGCAGCCAAGCGAGTGGCGGGGCGCACTCTGGAAACACCATATATTTT.

This clonotype was seen more than once but under ten times. The chain is built from TRBV7-8 and TRBJ1-1, with no clear D. The germline V and J ends were trimmed by 2 bases and 1 base, with 8 bases remaining between them. The germline V gene encodes CDR1 SGHVS and CDR2 FQNEAQ. The CDR3 has 14 residues. In nucleotides, the CDR3 is TGTGCCAGCAGCTTAATATTAGGGAACACTGAAGCTTTCTTT. Protein: CASSLILGNTEAFF.

This clonotype was observed a handful of times. This chain joins TRBV6-6 and TRBJ2-1; 9 bases are shared with TRBD1. The germline gives CDR1 MNHNY, CDR2 SVGAGI (reference sequence). V trimming: 5 bases; J trimming: 6 bases; junction bases outside the gene matches: 8. The CDR3 consists of 15 residues. The CDR3 sequence is CASSGRDRALNEQFF. The CDR3 DNA reads as TGTGCCAGCAGTGGCCGGGACAGGGCCCTCAATGAGCAGTTCTTC.

The CDR3 nucleotides are TGTGCCAGCAGTTACTCGACTGCCTATGGCTACACCTTC. It translates to CASSYSTAYGYTF. The gene calls are TRBV6-5 and TRBJ1-2; D gene unclear. The V end lost 0 bases, the J end lost 4 bases, and 6 bases lay between the germline ends. The CDR3 has 13 residues. CDR1 MNHEY and CDR2 SVGAGI come from the germline V gene.

This clonotype was seen more than once but under ten times. This sequence joins TRBV4-3 and TRBJ2-2, with 8 nucleotides matching TRBD1. Germline CDR1 and CDR2: LGHNA and YSLEER. The junction had 8 bases not matched to a gene; V was cut back by 4 bases and J by 4 bases. This CDR3 has 16 amino acids. CDR3 DNA sequence: TGCGCCAGCAGCCCATTGACAGGGGAGCTCACCGGGGAGCTGTTTTTT. As protein: CASSPLTGELTGELFF.

This clonotype was seen only a few times. This chain joins TRBV5-1 and TRBJ2-5, with TRBD1 matching 9 bases. The germline V gene has CDR1 SGHRS and CDR2 YFSETQ. The length of the CDR3 is 15 residues. J was trimmed by 4 bases and V by 3 bases; bases with no gene match: 7. CDR3 nucleotide sequence: TGCGCCAGCAGCTGGGGACAGGGCTTTCTAGAGACCCAGTACTTC. It codes for CASSWGQGFLETQYF.

For this clonotype: One junction end disagrees with the germline gene, perhaps due to a read error. The chain has TRBV15 and TRBJ2-7; D is unresolved. This CDR3 has 11 residues. Germline assignment: CDR1 LNHNV and CDR2 YYDKDF (reference sequence). This CDR3 is CATSREQSKFF. The CDR3 DNA reads TGTGCCACCAGCAGGGAACAGAGTAAATTCTTC.

This clonotype showed up many times. The V gene is TRBV12-3 or TRBV12-4, the J gene TRBJ2-5; D ambiguous. The length of the CDR3 is 11 residues. V was trimmed by 7 bases and J by 1 base, leaving 4 bases between them. CDR3 amino acids: CASTIQETQYF. As DNA, the CDR3 is TGTGCCAGCACCATCCAAGAGACCCAGTACTTC.

This clonotype occurred many times. This chain joins TRBV12-3 or TRBV12-4 and TRBJ1-3; D remains ambiguous. Trimming pared 6 bases from V and 1 base from J, leaving 16 bases between. There are 16 residues in the CDR3. This chain's CDR3 is CASSLGRPNSGNTIYF. In DNA form, the CDR3 reads TGTGCCAGCAGCCTTGGGAGGCCTAATTCTGGAAACACCATATATTTT.

This clonotype was found a few times. The rearrangement joins TRBV11-3 to TRBJ2-7; possibly TRBD1 or TRBD2 for D (7 bases each). Germline CDR1 and CDR2: SGHNT and YENEEA. V lost 7 bases, J lost 7 bases, and 23 bases lay in between. The CDR3 runs to 15 residues. Here the CDR3 DNA reads TGTGCCAGCATCCTTCAGGGAGGGGGCGGATGGGAGCAGTACGTC. It specifies CASILQGGGGWEQYV.

This chain links TRBV4-1 with TRBJ2-7, with 11 positions matching TRBD2. CDR3 length: 18 amino acids. With 4 bases clipped from V and 0 bases from J, the junction kept 11 bases outside the gene matches. CDR1 is MGHRA, CDR2 YSYEKL, per germline. CDR3 nucleotides: TGCGCCAGCAGCCGAGGCCTGGGACTAGCGGTAAGCTCCTACGAGCAGTACTTC. Translating it yields CASSRGLGLAVSSYEQYF.